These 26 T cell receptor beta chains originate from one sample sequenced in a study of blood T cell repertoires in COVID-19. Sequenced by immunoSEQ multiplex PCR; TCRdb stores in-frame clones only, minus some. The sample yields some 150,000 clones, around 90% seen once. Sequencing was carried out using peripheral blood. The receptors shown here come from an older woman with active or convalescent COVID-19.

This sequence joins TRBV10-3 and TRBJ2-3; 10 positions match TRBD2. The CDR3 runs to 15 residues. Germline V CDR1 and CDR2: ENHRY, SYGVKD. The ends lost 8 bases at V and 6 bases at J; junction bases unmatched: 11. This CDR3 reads CAIGAGLAVRDTQYF. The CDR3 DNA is TGTGCCATCGGAGCCGGACTAGCGGTCCGGGATACGCAGTATTTT.

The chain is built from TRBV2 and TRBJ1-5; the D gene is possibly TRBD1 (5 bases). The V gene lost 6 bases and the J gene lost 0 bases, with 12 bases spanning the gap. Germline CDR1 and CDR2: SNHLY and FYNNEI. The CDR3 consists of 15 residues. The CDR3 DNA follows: TGTGCCAGCAGACTGACAGATAATAGCAATCAGCCCCAGCATTTT. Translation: CASRLTDNSNQPQHF.

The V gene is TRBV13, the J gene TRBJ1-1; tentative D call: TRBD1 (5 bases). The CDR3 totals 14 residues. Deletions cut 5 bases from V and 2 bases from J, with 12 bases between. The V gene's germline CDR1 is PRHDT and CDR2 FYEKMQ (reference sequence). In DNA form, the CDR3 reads TGTGCCAGCAGCCAGTTACAGGTAAACACTGAAGCTTTCTTT. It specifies CASSQLQVNTEAFF.

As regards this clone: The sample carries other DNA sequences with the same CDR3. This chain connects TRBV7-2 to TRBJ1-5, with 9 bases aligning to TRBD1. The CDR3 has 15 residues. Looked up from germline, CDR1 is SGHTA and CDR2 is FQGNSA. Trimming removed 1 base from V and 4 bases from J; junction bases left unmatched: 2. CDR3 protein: CASSLGGTGNQPQHF. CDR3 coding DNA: TGTGCCAGCAGCTTAGGTGGGACAGGGAATCAGCCCCAGCATTTT.

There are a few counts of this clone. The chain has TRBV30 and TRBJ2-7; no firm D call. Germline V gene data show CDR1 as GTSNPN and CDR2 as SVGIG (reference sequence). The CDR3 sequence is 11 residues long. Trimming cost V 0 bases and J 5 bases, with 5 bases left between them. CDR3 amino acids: CAWSVLHEQYF. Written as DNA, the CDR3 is TGTGCCTGGAGTGTACTCCACGAGCAGTACTTC.

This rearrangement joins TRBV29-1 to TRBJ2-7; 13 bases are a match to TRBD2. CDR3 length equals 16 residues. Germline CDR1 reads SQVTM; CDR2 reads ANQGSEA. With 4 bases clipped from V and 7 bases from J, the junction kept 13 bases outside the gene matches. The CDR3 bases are TGCAGCGTTGGAACCTCACTAGCGGGGGGGCCTAGGGAGCAGTACTTC. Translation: CSVGTSLAGGPREQYF.

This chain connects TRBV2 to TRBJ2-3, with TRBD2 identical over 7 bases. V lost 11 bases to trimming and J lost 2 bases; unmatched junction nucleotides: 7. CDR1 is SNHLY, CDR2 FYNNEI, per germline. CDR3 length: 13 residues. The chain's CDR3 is CAGVGTNTDTQYF. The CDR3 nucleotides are TGTGCCGGGGTAGGGACTAACACAGATACGCAGTATTTT.

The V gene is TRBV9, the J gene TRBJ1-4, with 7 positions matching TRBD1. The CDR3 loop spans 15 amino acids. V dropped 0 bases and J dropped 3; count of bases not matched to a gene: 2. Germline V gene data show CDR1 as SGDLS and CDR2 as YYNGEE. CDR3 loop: CASSVAGGPNEKLFF. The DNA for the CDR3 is TGTGCCAGCAGCGTAGCAGGGGGACCTAATGAAAAACTGTTTTTT. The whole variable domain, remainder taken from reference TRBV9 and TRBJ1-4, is DSGVTQTPKHLITATGQRVTLRCSPRSGDLSVYWYQQSLDQGLQFLIQYYNGEERAKGNILERFSAQQFPDLHSELNLSSLELGDSALYFCASSVAGGPNEKLFFGSGTQLSVL.

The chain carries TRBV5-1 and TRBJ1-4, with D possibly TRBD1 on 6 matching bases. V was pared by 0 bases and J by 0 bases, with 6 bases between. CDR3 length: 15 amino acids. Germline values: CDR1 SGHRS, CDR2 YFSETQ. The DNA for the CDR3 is TGCGCCAGCAGCTTGGAGGGGGCAACTAATGAAAAACTGTTTTTT. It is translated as CASSLEGATNEKLFF.

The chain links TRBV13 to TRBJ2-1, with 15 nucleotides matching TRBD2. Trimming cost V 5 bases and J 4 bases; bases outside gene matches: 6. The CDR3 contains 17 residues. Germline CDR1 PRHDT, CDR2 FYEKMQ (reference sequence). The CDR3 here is CASSPGTSGGRYNEQFF. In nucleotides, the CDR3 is TGTGCCAGCAGCCCCGGGACTAGCGGGGGGCGGTACAATGAGCAGTTCTTC.

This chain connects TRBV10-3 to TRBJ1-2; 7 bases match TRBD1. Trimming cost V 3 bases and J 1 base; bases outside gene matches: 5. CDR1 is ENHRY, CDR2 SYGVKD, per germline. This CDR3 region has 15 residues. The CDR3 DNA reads TGTGCCATCAGTGAAGGGGGCACTATTAACTATGGCTACACCTTC. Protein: CAISEGGTINYGYTF.

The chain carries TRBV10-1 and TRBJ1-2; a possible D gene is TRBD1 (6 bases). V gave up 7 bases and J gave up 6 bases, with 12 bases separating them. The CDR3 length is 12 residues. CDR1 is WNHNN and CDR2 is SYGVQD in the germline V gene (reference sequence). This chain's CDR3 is CASNPTGNGYTF. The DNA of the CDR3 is TGCGCCAGCAACCCAACAGGGAATGGCTACACCTTC.

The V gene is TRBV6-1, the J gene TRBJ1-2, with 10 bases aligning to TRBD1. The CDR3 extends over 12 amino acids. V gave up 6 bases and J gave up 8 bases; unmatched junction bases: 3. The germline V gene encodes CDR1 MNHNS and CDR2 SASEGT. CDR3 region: CASRGTGEGYTF. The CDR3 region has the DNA TGTGCCAGCAGAGGGACAGGGGAAGGCTACACCTTC.

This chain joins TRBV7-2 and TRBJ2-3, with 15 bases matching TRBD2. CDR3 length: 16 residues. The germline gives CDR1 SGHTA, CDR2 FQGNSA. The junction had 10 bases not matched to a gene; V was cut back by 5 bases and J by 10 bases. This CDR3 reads CASSLTLGLAGGPQYF. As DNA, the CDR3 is TGTGCCAGCAGCCTGACACTGGGACTAGCGGGGGGCCCGCAGTATTTT.

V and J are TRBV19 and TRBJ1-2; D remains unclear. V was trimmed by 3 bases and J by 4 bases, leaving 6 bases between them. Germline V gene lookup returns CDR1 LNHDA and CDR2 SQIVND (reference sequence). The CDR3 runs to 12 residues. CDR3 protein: CASSIRSYGYTF. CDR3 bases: TGTGCCAGTAGTATCCGGTCCTATGGCTACACCTTC.

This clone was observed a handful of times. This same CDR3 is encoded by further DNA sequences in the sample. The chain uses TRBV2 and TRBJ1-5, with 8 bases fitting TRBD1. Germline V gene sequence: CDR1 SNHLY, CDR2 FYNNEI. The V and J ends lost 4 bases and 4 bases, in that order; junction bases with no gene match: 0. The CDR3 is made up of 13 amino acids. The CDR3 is CASSGTGNQPQHF. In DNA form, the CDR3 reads TGTGCCAGCAGTGGGACAGGGAATCAGCCCCAGCATTTT.

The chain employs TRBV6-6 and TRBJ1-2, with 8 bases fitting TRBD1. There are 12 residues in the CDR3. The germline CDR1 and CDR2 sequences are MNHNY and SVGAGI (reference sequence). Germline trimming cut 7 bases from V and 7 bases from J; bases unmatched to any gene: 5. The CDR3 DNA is TGTGCCAGCACCGGACAGGGAGGTGGCTACACCTTC. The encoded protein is CASTGQGGGYTF.

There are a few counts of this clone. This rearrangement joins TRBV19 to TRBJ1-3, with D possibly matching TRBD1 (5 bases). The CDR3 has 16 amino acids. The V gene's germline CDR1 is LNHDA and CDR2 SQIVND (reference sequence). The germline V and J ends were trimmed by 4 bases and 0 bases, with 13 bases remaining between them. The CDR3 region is CASSTGGRRSGNTIYF. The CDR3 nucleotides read TGTGCCAGTAGTACGGGGGGACGACGCTCTGGAAACACCATATATTTT.

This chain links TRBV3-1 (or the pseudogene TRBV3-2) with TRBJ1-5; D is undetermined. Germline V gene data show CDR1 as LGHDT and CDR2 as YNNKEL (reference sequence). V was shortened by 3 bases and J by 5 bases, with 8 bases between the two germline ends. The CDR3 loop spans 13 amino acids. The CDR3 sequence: CASSQGRYQPQHF. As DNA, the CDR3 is TGTGCCAGCAGCCAGGGGAGATATCAGCCCCAGCATTTT.

The DNA for the CDR3 is TGTGCCAGCAGTGAACCCGGGACAGTGCCGTACGAGCAGTACTTC. Protein sequence: CASSEPGTVPYEQYF. The J gene is TRBJ2-7, the V gene TRBV6-1, with TRBD1 matching over 7 bases. The germline V gene has CDR1 MNHNS and CDR2 SASEGT. V was pared by 2 bases and J by 4 bases, with 8 bases of the junction left unmatched. The CDR3 loop spans 15 amino acids.

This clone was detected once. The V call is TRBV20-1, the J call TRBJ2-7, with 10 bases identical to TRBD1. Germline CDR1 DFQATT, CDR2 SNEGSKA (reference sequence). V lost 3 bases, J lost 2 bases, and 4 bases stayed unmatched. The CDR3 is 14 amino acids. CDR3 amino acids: CSASGTGAAYEQYF. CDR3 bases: TGCAGTGCTAGTGGGACAGGGGCCGCCTACGAGCAGTACTTC.

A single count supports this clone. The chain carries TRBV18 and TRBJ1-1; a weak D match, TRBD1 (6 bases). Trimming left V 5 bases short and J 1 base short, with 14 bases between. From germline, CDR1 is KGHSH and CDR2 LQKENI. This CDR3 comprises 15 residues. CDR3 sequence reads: CASSSQRTENTEAFF. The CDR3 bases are TGTGCCAGCTCATCACAAAGGACAGAGAACACTGAAGCTTTCTTT.

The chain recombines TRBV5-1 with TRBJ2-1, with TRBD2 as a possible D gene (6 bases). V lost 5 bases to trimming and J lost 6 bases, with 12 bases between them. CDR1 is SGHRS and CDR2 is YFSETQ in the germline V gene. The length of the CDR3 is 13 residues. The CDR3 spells CASRKAGTNEQFF. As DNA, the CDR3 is TGCGCCAGCAGGAAGGCGGGAACCAATGAGCAGTTCTTC.

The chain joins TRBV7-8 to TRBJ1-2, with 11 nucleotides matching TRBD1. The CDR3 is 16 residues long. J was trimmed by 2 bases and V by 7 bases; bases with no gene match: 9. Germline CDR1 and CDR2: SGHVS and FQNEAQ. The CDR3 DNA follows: TGTGCCAGCACCGGGGACAGGGGGAGAGAGAACTATGGCTACACCTTC. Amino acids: CASTGDRGRENYGYTF.

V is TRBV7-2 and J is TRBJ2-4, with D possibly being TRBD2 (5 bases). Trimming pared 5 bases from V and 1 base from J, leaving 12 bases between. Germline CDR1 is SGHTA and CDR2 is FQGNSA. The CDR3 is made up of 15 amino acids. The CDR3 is CASSPYPGAKNIQYF. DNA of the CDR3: TGTGCCAGCAGCCCCTACCCGGGGGCCAAAAACATTCAGTACTTC.

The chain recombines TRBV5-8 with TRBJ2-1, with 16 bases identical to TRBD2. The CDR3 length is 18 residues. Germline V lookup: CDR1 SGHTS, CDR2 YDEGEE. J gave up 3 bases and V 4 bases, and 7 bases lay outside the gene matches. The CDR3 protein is CASSPGLAGGRGYNEQFF. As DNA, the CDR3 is TGTGCCAGCAGCCCGGGACTAGCGGGGGGGAGGGGCTACAATGAGCAGTTCTTC.